These 22 T cell receptor beta chains were sequenced from one sample in a study of T cells in Graves' hyperthyroidism and ophthalmopathy. Using RNA transcripts as the source, TCR beta CDR3 regions were amplified. In the first-round RT-PCR of the TCR CDR3, the HTBI primer set was used. TCRdb processed the multiplex PCR reads anew with MiXCR; each CDR3 protein has one entry. The table records some 560,000 distinct CDR3 sequences, roughly 14% of them present only once. Sequencing was done on a sample of blood. The receptors were sampled from a woman aged 25 to 39 with Graves' hyperthyroidism.

The table lists this clonotype with many counts. V gene TRBV6-1 combines with J gene TRBJ1-4; D uncertain. The length of the CDR3 is 16 residues. Trimming left V 5 bases short and J 8 bases short, with 21 bases between. From germline, CDR1 is MNHNS and CDR2 SASEGT. CDR3 DNA sequence: TGTGCCAGCAGTCCCCTGAAATGGAGAGATCGGGAAAAACTGTTTTTT. Translated: CASSPLKWRDREKLFF.

CDR3 in DNA: TGTGCCAGCAGTTTACAGGGGGCCCTGGGAAACACCATATATTTT. It yields the protein CASSLQGALGNTIYF. The chain is built from TRBV12-3 or TRBV12-4 and TRBJ1-3; 8 bases line up with TRBD1. The CDR3 consists of 15 residues. Trimming at V came to 2 bases and at J to 4 bases, leaving 4 bases not matched to a gene.

A few counts support this clonotype. The chain links TRBV6-2 or TRBV6-3 to TRBJ2-2, with D unclear. Germline CDR1 and CDR2: MNHEY and SVGEGT. The CDR3 extends over 17 amino acids. Trimming took off 0 bases at V and 0 bases at J, with 11 bases between the two ends. CDR3: CASSYSLPFANTGELFF. In DNA, the CDR3 is TGTGCCAGCAGTTACTCTCTCCCGTTCGCGAACACCGGGGAGCTGTTTTTT.

V is TRBV19 and J is TRBJ2-7; 10 bases line up with TRBD2. CDR1 is LNHDA and CDR2 is SQIVND in the germline V gene (reference sequence). V lost 5 bases and J lost 1; bases outside the gene matches: 8. This CDR3 has 16 amino acids. The CDR3 region is CASSGGTSEGSYEQYF. CDR3 sequence (DNA): TGTGCCAGTAGTGGCGGGACTAGCGAGGGTTCCTACGAGCAGTACTTC. The full variable domain, rest sourced from reference TRBV19 and TRBJ2-7, is DGGITQSPKYLFRKEGQNVTLSCEQNLNHDAMYWYRQDPGQGLRLIYYSQIVNDFQKGDIAEGYSVSREKKESFPLTVTSAQKNPTAFYLCASSGGTSEGSYEQYFGPGTRLTVT.

J is TRBJ2-5 and V is TRBV7-9; D unclear. The CDR3 totals 14 residues. Germline V gene lookup returns CDR1 SEHNR and CDR2 FQNEAQ (reference sequence). Trimming removed 6 bases at V and 1 base at J, with 12 bases between. CDR3 protein: CASRSTVSQETQYF. The CDR3 nucleotides read TGTGCCAGCAGATCGACCGTATCCCAAGAGACCCAGTACTTC.

This clonotype occurred many times. The chain uses TRBV20-1 and TRBJ2-7; D is possibly TRBD2 (5 bases). This CDR3 contains 13 residues. Germline V gene lookup returns CDR1 DFQATT and CDR2 SNEGSKA (reference sequence). V shed 5 bases and J shed 0 bases, with 11 bases lying between them. CDR3 nucleotides: TGCAGTGCTTATCCGGGAACCTCCTACGAGCAGTACTTC. Protein: CSAYPGTSYEQYF.

At least ten counts were recorded for this clonotype. The CDR3 reads CASSQDSGLNYGYTF. The CDR3 DNA reads TGCGCCAGCAGCCAAGATTCGGGACTCAACTATGGCTACACCTTC. The J gene is TRBJ1-2, the V gene TRBV4-1; D is possibly TRBD1 (5 bases). The CDR3 spans 15 residues. Germline CDR1 is MGHRA and CDR2 is YSYEKL. Trimming removed 0 bases at V and 2 bases at J, with 10 bases between.

The chain couples TRBV14 to TRBJ2-7; a possible D gene is TRBD2 (6 bases). Trimming left V 3 bases short and J 2 bases short, with 14 bases between. Germline V gene data show CDR1 as SGHDN and CDR2 as FVKESK. The CDR3 is 15 residues long. CDR3 in amino acids: CASSQGSGQAYEQYF. As DNA, the CDR3 is TGTGCCAGCAGCCAGGGTAGCGGCCAAGCCTACGAGCAGTACTTC.

This clonotype was counted ten times or more. V is TRBV11-3 and J is TRBJ2-3; 8 nucleotides agree with TRBD1. The CDR3 spans 17 residues. In germline, CDR1 is SGHNT, CDR2 YENEEA. The J segment lost 4 bases and the V segment lost 1 base, leaving 10 bases of the junction unmatched. Here the CDR3 DNA reads TGTGCCAGCAGCTTAGGAAGGGGTCAGGGGGCCGCAGATACGCAGTATTTT. Translation: CASSLGRGQGAADTQYF.

The V and J genes are TRBV11-2 and TRBJ2-3, with a possible D match to TRBD2 (6 bases). This CDR3 spans 14 amino acids. Germline CDR1 and CDR2: SGHAT and FQNNGV. Trimming took 4 bases from V and 2 from J, leaving 10 bases between them. CDR3 DNA: TGTGCCAGCAGCTCCGGGGGTTTCACAGATACGCAGTATTTT. As protein: CASSSGGFTDTQYF. The full variable domain, in which reference TRBV11-2 and TRBJ2-3 provide the parts outside the CDR3, is EAGVAQSPRYKIIEKRQSVAFWCNPISGHATLYWYQQILGQGPKLLIQFQNNGVVDDSQLPKDRFSAERLKGVDSTLKIQPAKLEDSAVYLCASSSGGFTDTQYFGPGTRLTVL.

The genes are TRBV20-1 and TRBJ1-1; TRBD1 matches at 7 bases. The germline CDR1 and CDR2 sequences are DFQATT and SNEGSKA (reference sequence). The CDR3 spans 13 residues. Trimming took 6 bases from V and 6 from J; bases not matched to a gene: 10. The CDR3 sequence is CSAADRVNPEAFF. The DNA of the CDR3 is TGCAGTGCCGCAGACAGGGTTAACCCTGAAGCTTTCTTT.

V gene TRBV28 combines with J gene TRBJ2-1; 7 nucleotides match TRBD1. CDR1 MDHEN and CDR2 SYDVKM come from the germline V gene. With V trimmed by 4 bases and J by 8 bases, 8 bases remained unmatched. CDR3 size: 14 residues. The CDR3: CASSSGRDSYEQFF. CDR3 DNA sequence: TGTGCCAGCAGTTCGGGCCGGGACAGCTATGAGCAGTTCTTC. The whole variable domain, filled in from reference TRBV28 and TRBJ2-1, reads DVKVTQSSRYLVKRTGEKVFLECVQDMDHENMFWYRQDPGLGLRLIYFSYDVKMKEKGDIPEGYSVSREKKERFSLILESASTNQTSMYLCASSSGRDSYEQFFGPGTRLTVL.

This clonotype has a count of ten or more. The V gene is TRBV27, the J gene TRBJ2-7, with 10 bases matching TRBD2. CDR1 and CDR2 (germline): MNHEY, SMNVEV (reference sequence). Trimming removed 6 bases from V and 1 base from J; junction bases left unmatched: 6. The length of the CDR3 is 15 residues. The CDR3 DNA sequence: TGTGCCAGCAGCCCTTTACTAGCGGGATCCTACGAGCAGTACTTC. Translating gives CASSPLLAGSYEQYF.

Points on this clonotype: This may arise from a read error, as a much more abundant clone is one base away. The chain carries TRBV7-3 and TRBJ2-3; no definite D call. Per the germline V gene, CDR1 is SGHTA and CDR2 is FQGTGA. This CDR3 is 13 amino acids long. Trimming removed 1 base from V and 2 bases from J, with 4 bases in between. CDR3 region: CASSLIHTDTQYF. The CDR3 region has the DNA TGTGCCAGCAGCTTAATCCACACAGATACGCAGTATTTT. The whole variable domain, remainder taken from reference TRBV7-3 and TRBJ2-3, is GAGVSQTPSNKVTEKGKYVELRCDPISGHTALYWYRQSLGQGPEFLIYFQGTGAADDSGLPNDRFFAVRPEGSVSTLKIQRTERGDSAVYLCASSLIHTDTQYFGPGTRLTVL.

The chain has TRBV7-8 and TRBJ2-7; D is undetermined. V was shortened by 5 bases and J by 5 bases, with 16 bases between the two germline ends. Germline lookup yields CDR1 SGHVS and CDR2 FQNEAQ. This CDR3 is built from 14 residues. CDR3 DNA sequence: TGTGCCAGCAGCAAAAGCCCCGTCGAGGACGAGCAGTACTTC. The encoded protein is CASSKSPVEDEQYF.

This clonotype was detected ten times or more. The V gene is TRBV20-1, the J gene TRBJ2-5, with unresolved D. Trimming removed 3 bases at V and 2 bases at J, with 7 bases between. The germline gives CDR1 DFQATT, CDR2 SNEGSKA (reference sequence). The CDR3 has 12 amino acids. CDR3 sequence reads: CSASPRQETQYF. DNA of the CDR3: TGCAGTGCTAGTCCCAGGCAAGAGACCCAGTACTTC.

This clonotype has ten or more counts. The rearrangement joins TRBV30 to TRBJ2-1; tentative D call: TRBD1 (5 bases). Germline V gene sequence: CDR1 GTSNPN, CDR2 SVGIG (reference sequence). The CDR3 length is 11 residues. The germline V and J ends were trimmed by 5 bases and 7 bases, with 9 bases remaining between them. In nucleotides, the CDR3 is TGTGCCTGGGCTAGGGGAAATGAGCAGTTCTTC. Translating gives CAWARGNEQFF.

V is TRBV6-5 and J is TRBJ2-7; the D gene is possibly TRBD1 (6 bases). In germline, CDR1 is MNHEY, CDR2 SVGAGI. The CDR3 runs to 16 residues. Trimming removed 2 bases from V and 2 bases from J, with 16 bases in between. CDR3 in DNA: TGTGCCAGCAGTTACGACAGCCAAAGGGGGACCTACGAGCAGTACTTC. It is translated as CASSYDSQRGTYEQYF.

This clonotype occurred a few times. CDR3: CAISESGQDQPQHF. The DNA of the CDR3 is TGTGCCATCAGTGAGTCGGGACAGGATCAGCCCCAGCATTTT. The gene calls are TRBV10-3 and TRBJ1-5, with TRBD1 identical over 8 bases. The germline V gene encodes CDR1 ENHRY and CDR2 SYGVKD. The CDR3 covers 14 residues. The ends lost 0 bases at V and 5 bases at J; junction bases unmatched: 0.

This clonotype showed up just a few times. The chain is built from TRBV5-4 and TRBJ1-1, with D possibly matching TRBD1 (5 bases). The CDR3 extends over 13 amino acids. Germline loops: CDR1 SGHNT, CDR2 YYREEE (reference sequence). Between the trimmed V and J ends, which lost 7 bases and 3 bases, there was a span of 13 bases. CDR3 loop: CASGGTEHTEAFF. CDR3 DNA: TGTGCCAGCGGGGGGACGGAGCACACTGAAGCTTTCTTT.

The chain has TRBV7-2 and TRBJ1-5; D is unresolved. The CDR3 loop spans 14 amino acids. Germline lookup yields CDR1 SGHTA and CDR2 FQGNSA. V gave up 3 bases and J gave up 3 bases, with 9 bases separating them. The CDR3 region has the DNA TGTGCCAGCAGCTTCGGGCAGATCAATCAGCCCCAGCATTTT. As protein: CASSFGQINQPQHF.

This clonotype was counted only a few times. The chain has TRBV29-1 and TRBJ2-1; 7 bases are a match to TRBD2. Germline CDR1 and CDR2: SQVTM and ANQGSEA. The CDR3 is made up of 9 amino acids. Here the CDR3 reads CRPVRERFF. The CDR3 DNA reads TGCAGACCTGTGCGGGAGAGGTTCTTC.